The entry that follows covers one T cell receptor (beta chain) sequence. Antigen unknown. This sample is part of a study of monozygotic twins with inflammatory bowel disease. Notes on the study in general: Healthy twins showed more clonotype sharing with others than IBD patients, especially patients with disease activity. Discrimination among different T cell subtypes was not achievable.

An amount of about 3,400 ng of total RNA was used for each TCR library. Using the 5' RACE reads, TCRdb records one entry per CDR3 protein without DNA. The listing contains approximately 390,000 distinct CDR3 sequences. This receptor was taken from a human donor with ulcerative colitis or Crohn's disease, or a healthy co-twin of an affected twin (not recorded which). The sequenced sample was blood.

The CDR3 protein is CSAGGLGREKNIQYF. The V call is TRBV20-1, the J call TRBJ2-4; TCRdb outputs TRBD2, but without DNA this stays unchecked. The CDR3 consists of 15 residues. The germline V gene has CDR1 DFQATT and CDR2 SNEGSKA (reference sequence).